This TCR beta chain was profiled in a study of OX40 agonist ivuxolimab in advanced cancers. Study-level results: On average, a greater number of expanded clones characterised CD8+ T cells relative to CD4+. CD4+ and CD8+ blood T cells expanded clonally by week 6 at 0.1 to 3.0 mg/kg.

Any history of autoimmune disease or systemic immunosuppression disqualified patients. A word on this clone: Antigen: not known.

Some clones are missing from TCRdb's copy, which holds only in-frame ones; the method was immunoSEQ multiplex PCR. Of about 67,000 clones listed, 85% were seen once; the top ten hold 2% to 2.5%. The V segment lost 2 bases and the J segment 0 bases; nucleotides outside the gene matches: 6. Germline V gene lookup returns CDR1 SGHTA and CDR2 FQGNSA. The CDR3 covers 16 residues. The sequence was obtained from an adult with an advanced solid tumor such as melanoma, head and neck, liver or kidney cancer. The source was CD4+ or CD8+ T cells sorted from blood, collected in a trial of the OX40 agonist ivuxolimab. The V gene is TRBV7-2, the J gene TRBJ2-5; TRBD2 aligns across 7 bases. The CDR3 DNA follows: TGTGCCAGCAGCTTAACGTTCGGGGGGTACCAAGAGACCCAGTACTTC. It translates to CASSLTFGGYQETQYF.